Listed here are 32 T cell receptor beta chains from one sample, sequenced in a study of siplizumab effects on memory and regulatory T cells. Here immunoSEQ multiplex PCR was the method, and the copy in TCRdb shows in-frame clones only, minus some. The repertoire holds approximately 100,000 clones, with roughly nine tenths as singletons. Sequenced: Tregs sorted from blood. Receptor source: a human donor in good health.

The chain combines TRBV9 with TRBJ2-2; 7 nucleotides align to TRBD2. The CDR3 sequence is 14 residues long. The V gene end was trimmed by 5 bases and the J gene end by 6 bases; junction bases not matched to a gene: 7. CDR1 is SGDLS, CDR2 YYNGEE, per germline. The chain's CDR3 is CASSLVGRAGELFF. The DNA for the CDR3 is TGTGCCAGCAGTCTGGTAGGGAGGGCCGGGGAGCTGTTTTTT.

This chain links TRBV5-4 with TRBJ1-1; TRBD1 is a possible D gene (5 bases). The CDR3 is 13 amino acids. V was shortened by 0 bases and J by 8 bases, with 11 bases between the two germline ends. The germline gives CDR1 SGHNT, CDR2 YYREEE (reference sequence). The CDR3 loop reads CASSLDFGTEAFF. For the CDR3, the DNA is TGTGCCAGCAGCTTGGATTTCGGGACGGAAGCTTTCTTT.

The genes are TRBV28 and TRBJ2-1; 14 nucleotides align to TRBD2. Germline CDR1 is MDHEN and CDR2 is SYDVKM. The CDR3 has 20 amino acids. V gave up 6 bases and J gave up 1 base; unmatched junction bases: 14. Written as DNA, the CDR3 is TGTGCCAGCAGACCTACCCCGGGGACTAGCGGGAGATCATCCTACAATGAGCAGTTCTTC. Its protein is CASRPTPGTSGRSSYNEQFF.

The rearrangement uses TRBV29-1 and TRBJ2-2; no firm D call. V lost 5 bases to trimming and J lost 6 bases, with 10 bases between them. The germline CDR1 and CDR2 sequences are SQVTM and ANQGSEA. The CDR3 is 12 amino acids. The DNA for the CDR3 is TGCAGCGTTTCTCGGAAGGCCGGGGAGCTGTTTTTT. This codes for CSVSRKAGELFF.

J is TRBJ1-3 and V is TRBV18, with D perhaps matching TRBD1 (6 bases). Deletions cut 4 bases from V and 4 bases from J, with 14 bases between. Looked up from germline, CDR1 is KGHSH and CDR2 is LQKENI. The CDR3 has 15 amino acids. The chain's CDR3 is CASSQYAQGGNTIYF. The CDR3 coding sequence is TGTGCCAGCTCACAGTACGCACAGGGCGGAAACACCATATATTTT.

This chain uses TRBV30 with TRBJ2-3; no firm D call. Germline V lookup: CDR1 GTSNPN, CDR2 SVGIG (reference sequence). V lost 1 base, J lost 2 bases, and 7 bases lay in between. This CDR3 spans 13 amino acids. CDR3 nucleotides: TGTGCCTGGAGTGGAGGCGTCACAGATACGCAGTATTTT. Translated: CAWSGGVTDTQYF.

The genes are TRBV5-5 and TRBJ1-2; possibly TRBD1 for D (5 bases). The CDR3 runs to 14 residues. Germline V gene data show CDR1 as SGHKS and CDR2 as YYEKEE (reference sequence). Deletions cut 4 bases from V and 1 base from J, with 11 bases between. This CDR3 is CASSDAQGNYGYTF. The CDR3 DNA reads TGTGCCAGCAGCGACGCGCAGGGTAACTATGGCTACACCTTC.

The count of this clone is one. J is TRBJ2-5 and V is TRBV5-6; D is ambiguous. With 4 bases removed from V and 2 bases from J, the gap between germline ends came to 3 bases. The length of the CDR3 is 11 residues. CDR1 is SGHDT and CDR2 is YYEEEE in the germline V gene. CDR3 DNA: TGTGCCAGCAGCCTTCAAGAGACCCAGTACTTC. Translated: CASSLQETQYF.

This chain joins TRBV2 and TRBJ1-2, with no clear D. The CDR3 is made up of 14 amino acids. Trimming removed 6 bases from V and 2 bases from J, with 13 bases in between. Germline CDR1 is SNHLY and CDR2 is FYNNEI. The CDR3: CASRFRIENYGYTF. CDR3 sequence (DNA): TGTGCCAGCAGATTCAGGATCGAAAACTATGGCTACACCTTC.

The CDR3 region is CSARKEGYTF. CDR3 DNA sequence: TGCAGTGCTAGGAAGGAAGGCTACACCTTC. The chain has TRBV20-1 and TRBJ1-2; D is unresolved. Germline V gene data show CDR1 as DFQATT and CDR2 as SNEGSKA (reference sequence). The V end was cut by 3 bases, the J end by 8 bases, with 7 bases between. The CDR3 has 10 residues.

This chain joins TRBV18 and TRBJ2-4; D is ambiguous. Looked up from germline, CDR1 is KGHSH and CDR2 is LQKENI. The CDR3 covers 17 residues. V gave up 3 bases and J gave up 3 bases, with 18 bases separating them. CDR3 in DNA: TGTGCCAGCTCACCGTCAAAGACCGGGTCTGGCAAAAACATTCAGTACTTC. It encodes CASSPSKTGSGKNIQYF.

This chain joins TRBV4-2 and TRBJ2-7; D possibly corresponds to TRBD2 (6 bases). Germline-derived CDR1 and CDR2 are LGHNA and YNFKEQ. The V and J ends lost 8 bases and 2 bases respectively, with 10 bases between them. The length of the CDR3 is 12 residues. CDR3: CASGTLTYEQYF. In DNA form, the CDR3 reads TGTGCCAGCGGGACTTTAACCTACGAGCAGTACTTC.

The rearrangement links TRBV10-3 to TRBJ2-1, with D perhaps matching TRBD1 (5 bases). There are 13 residues in the CDR3. V was trimmed by 6 bases and J by 5 bases, leaving 11 bases between them. Germline V gives CDR1 ENHRY, CDR2 SYGVKD. CDR3 region: CAISPTVNNEQFF. The DNA for the CDR3 is TGTGCCATCAGCCCGACAGTGAACAATGAGCAGTTCTTC.

The chain carries TRBV10-2 and TRBJ2-5; D not certain. V was clipped by 3 bases and J by 4 bases, with 6 bases between them. The CDR3 runs 12 residues. Germline CDR1 WSHSY, CDR2 SAAADI. The CDR3 nucleotides read TGCGCCAGCAGTGAATATGGAGAGACCCAGTACTTC. Translating gives CASSEYGETQYF.

The J gene is TRBJ2-7, the V gene TRBV7-2; possibly TRBD2 for D (5 bases). Germline CDR1 reads SGHTA; CDR2 reads FQGNSA. Deletions cut 4 bases from V and 2 bases from J, with 12 bases between. The CDR3 is 14 amino acids. The CDR3: CASSSGVPPYEQYF. The CDR3 DNA is TGTGCCAGCAGCTCCGGGGTCCCCCCCTACGAGCAGTACTTC.

The chain employs TRBV18 and TRBJ2-7; a weak D match, TRBD2 (5 bases). Germline CDR1 reads KGHSH; CDR2 reads LQKENI. The CDR3 totals 14 residues. V was shortened by 3 bases and J by 1 base, with 10 bases between the two germline ends. In DNA, the CDR3 is TGTGCCAGCTCACCGAGGACTCGATCCTACGAGCAGTACTTC. Its protein product is CASSPRTRSYEQYF.

J is TRBJ2-7 and V is TRBV9, with 8 positions matching TRBD2. The CDR3 is 16 residues long. The V gene end was trimmed by 2 bases and the J gene end by 6 bases; junction bases not matched to a gene: 13. The germline gives CDR1 SGDLS, CDR2 YYNGEE. CDR3: CASSVGPSGLGAEQYF. For the CDR3, the DNA is TGTGCCAGCAGCGTCGGCCCTAGCGGGTTAGGGGCCGAGCAGTACTTC.

A word on this clone: The sample contains more than one DNA sequence encoding this CDR3. The V and J genes are TRBV5-5 and TRBJ2-7, with 9 bases fitting TRBD2. The CDR3 runs 15 residues. V lost 0 bases and J lost 2; bases outside the gene matches: 3. Looked up from germline, CDR1 is SGHKS and CDR2 is YYEKEE (reference sequence). The CDR3 bases are TGTGCCAGCAGCTTGGGTTTAGCGGGAGCCTACGAGCAGTACTTC. Its translation: CASSLGLAGAYEQYF.

The chain uses TRBV15 and TRBJ2-1; D may be TRBD2 (6 bases). The ends were cut back, 3 bases at V and 7 bases at J, with 16 bases in the middle. Germline V CDR1 and CDR2: LNHNV, YYDKDF (reference sequence). This CDR3 region has 15 residues. The DNA for the CDR3 is TGTGCCACCAGCAGCGGAGCGGCCGGGGGTAATGAGCAGTTCTTC. This gives the protein CATSSGAAGGNEQFF.

The CDR3 spells CASSQVATGKGGNTIYF. Written as DNA, the CDR3 is TGCGCCAGCAGCCAAGTCGCTACAGGGAAAGGTGGAAACACCATATATTTT. J is TRBJ1-3 and V is TRBV4-1; TRBD1 is a possible D gene (6 bases). Trimming pared 1 base from V and 3 bases from J, leaving 16 bases between. The CDR3 spans 17 residues. Germline CDR1 MGHRA, CDR2 YSYEKL.

This clone appeared a single time. The chain recombines TRBV10-2 with TRBJ2-3; 8 bases are a match to TRBD2. The CDR3 length is 15 residues. Germline V gene data show CDR1 as WSHSY and CDR2 as SAAADI. V gave up 0 bases and J gave up 7 bases; unmatched junction bases: 6. As DNA, the CDR3 is TGCGCCAGCAGTGAGTCGGCTAGCGGGTTGAATACGCAGTATTTT. Its protein is CASSESASGLNTQYF.

The table lists this clone with a count of one. V and J are TRBV10-3 and TRBJ2-7; tentatively, D is TRBD2 (6 bases). The CDR3 totals 18 residues. V lost 6 bases to trimming and J lost 3 bases, with 27 bases between them. The germline V gene encodes CDR1 ENHRY and CDR2 SYGVKD. CDR3 coding DNA: TGTGCCATCAGGGACGGGGGTCGGAGTCCGGGAGCTAACTACGAGCAGTACTTC. Protein: CAIRDGGRSPGANYEQYF.

Note on this clone: At the DNA level, this CDR3 is encoded by other sequences in the same sample as well. V is TRBV6-5 and J is TRBJ2-7; D ambiguous. The V and J ends lost 2 bases and 6 bases respectively, with 5 bases between them. CDR3 length: 11 residues. Germline V lookup: CDR1 MNHEY, CDR2 SVGAGI. Written as DNA, the CDR3 is TGTGCCAGCAGTTACCTCGGCGAGCAGTACTTC. Translating gives CASSYLGEQYF.

The chain is built from TRBV19 and TRBJ2-5; TRBD2 agrees at 10 bases. This CDR3 spans 17 amino acids. Germline V gene sequence: CDR1 LNHDA, CDR2 SQIVND (reference sequence). J lost 5 bases, V lost 3 bases, and 12 bases had no gene match. CDR3 nucleotides: TGTGCCAGTAGTATCGGGGGACTAGCGAGGATAAAGGAGACCCAGTACTTC. Its translation is CASSIGGLARIKETQYF.

This clone has only one observation. V gene TRBV5-1 combines with J gene TRBJ2-2; 9 nucleotides line up with TRBD1. This CDR3 has 16 amino acids. Germline CDR1 is SGHRS and CDR2 is YFSETQ. V was clipped by 3 bases and J by 2 bases; unmatched bases: 5. CDR3 nucleotides: TGCGCCAGCAGCTCCGGGACAGGGCTTAACACCGGGGAGCTGTTTTTT. Amino acid sequence: CASSSGTGLNTGELFF.

The chain is built from TRBV7-9 and TRBJ2-5; possible D gene TRBD2, 6 bases. The J call may be in error: the DNA end matches TRBJ2-7 better. This CDR3 has 15 residues. Per germline, CDR1 SEHNR and CDR2 FQNEAQ (reference sequence). The CDR3 nucleotides read TGTGCCAGCAGCAACCCCTTAGCGGCTACCTACGAGCAGTACTTC. The encoded protein is CASSNPLAATYEQYF.

V usage is TRBV28 and J usage is TRBJ1-5; D is ambiguous. Per germline, CDR1 MDHEN and CDR2 SYDVKM. V gave up 3 bases and J gave up 12 bases, with 21 bases separating them. This CDR3 contains 15 residues. CDR3 amino acids: CASSLFSGQPVRQHF. Here the CDR3 DNA reads TGTGCCAGCAGTTTGTTCAGTGGTCAGCCCGTACGCCAGCATTTT.

The chain carries TRBV28 and TRBJ2-7, with 10 bases aligning to TRBD1. Germline trimming cut 2 bases from V and 2 bases from J; bases unmatched to any gene: 6. Per germline, CDR1 MDHEN and CDR2 SYDVKM. The CDR3 is made up of 16 amino acids. The CDR3 nucleotides are TGTGCCAGCAGTTTAGCGGGGACAGGGGTAACCTACGAGCAGTACTTC. It specifies CASSLAGTGVTYEQYF.

The gene calls are TRBV5-1 and TRBJ1-4; no clear D. This CDR3 has 14 residues. Germline loops: CDR1 SGHRS, CDR2 YFSETQ. Trimming removed 4 bases from V and 8 bases from J, with 15 bases in between. The CDR3 protein is CASSQFGIGEKLFF. CDR3 DNA sequence: TGCGCCAGCAGCCAGTTTGGTATTGGGGAAAAACTGTTTTTT.

This chain joins TRBV28 and TRBJ1-5; 7 positions agree with TRBD1. The CDR3 has 15 residues. From germline, CDR1 is MDHEN and CDR2 SYDVKM. Trimming took 5 bases from V and 2 from J; bases not matched to a gene: 6. CDR3: CASSPQGEGNQPQHF. The CDR3 nucleotides are TGTGCCAGCAGTCCCCAGGGGGAGGGCAATCAGCCCCAGCATTTT.

The chain is built from TRBV19 and TRBJ2-6; D is perhaps TRBD1 (6 bases). CDR1 and CDR2 from the germline V gene are LNHDA and SQIVND (reference sequence). V lost 10 bases to trimming and J lost 0 bases, with 10 bases between them. The CDR3 length is 14 residues. The CDR3 loop is CATRTVSGANVLTF. CDR3 coding DNA: TGTGCCACCCGGACAGTCTCTGGGGCCAACGTCCTGACTTTC.

The gene calls are TRBV29-1 and TRBJ2-3, with D maybe TRBD2 (5 bases). Germline V gene data show CDR1 as SQVTM and CDR2 as ANQGSEA. V lost 5 bases and J lost 4, with 10 bases in between. The CDR3 contains 12 residues. This CDR3 is CSVMRESDTQYF. The CDR3 DNA reads TGCAGCGTTATGAGGGAATCAGATACGCAGTATTTT.